A selection of T cell receptor beta chains follows, all from one sample in a study of PD-L1 blockade in urothelial cancer. TCRdb's copy holds only in-frame clones and misses some; the assay was immunoSEQ multiplex PCR. The table lists just over 50,000 clones, approximately 86% of them singletons. The input for sequencing was PBMCs, taken around atezolizumab (anti-PD-L1) treatment. The receptors here all came from a man between 60 and 75 years old with urothelial cancer. CDR3s include the opening cysteine and the closing phenylalanine or tryptophan. D genes are given only for firm matches. Clone size is stated in some rows and not others, as once, few, many or a class when expanded.

V gene,CDR3 length,J gene,clone size,D gene,CDR3 protein,CDR3 DNA
TRBV10-3,16,TRBJ2-3,.,TRBD1,CAISERQGSSTDTQYF,TGTGCCATCAGTGAACGACAGGGATCCAGCACAGATACGCAGTATTTT
TRBV27,14,TRBJ2-3,.,TRBD1,CASRPGQGSGTQYF,TGTGCCAGCAGACCGGGACAGGGGTCCGGAACGCAGTATTTT
TRBV28,15,TRBJ1-6,.,TRBD1,CASSLLGQTNSPLHF,TGTGCCAGCAGTTTATTGGGACAGACAAATTCACCCCTCCACTTT
TRBV28,13,TRBJ2-7,few,TRBD1,CASTTGQSYEQYF,TGTGCCAGCACTACGGGACAGTCCTACGAGCAGTACTTC
TRBV5-4,14,TRBJ2-7,.,TRBD1,CASSLNDRVIEQYF,TGTGCCAGCAGCTTAAACGACAGGGTTATCGAGCAGTACTTC
TRBV5-6,16,TRBJ1-3,.,.,CASSLVGGSSGNTIYF,TGTGCCAGCAGCTTAGTCGGAGGATCCTCTGGAAACACCATATATTTT
TRBV13,16,TRBJ2-1,.,TRBD1,CASSLGQTGLYNEQFF,TGTGCCAGCAGCTTAGGCCAGACAGGGCTATACAATGAGCAGTTCTTC
TRBV25-1,14,TRBJ1-2,.,.,CASSEGFSNYGYTF,TGTGCCAGCAGTGAAGGTTTCAGTAACTATGGCTACACCTTC
TRBV19,12,TRBJ1-1,.,.,CASTQGPTEAFF,TGTGCCAGTACCCAGGGTCCGACTGAAGCTTTCTTT
TRBV7-3,13,TRBJ2-5,.,.,CASSFSGRETQYF,TGTGCCAGCAGCTTTTCAGGGCGAGAGACCCAGTACTTC
TRBV21-1,15,TRBJ2-7,.,.,CASSKSGTGPYEQYF,TGTGCCAGCAGCAAATCTGGGACAGGGCCCTACGAGCAGTACTTC
TRBV6-5,14,TRBJ1-2,.,TRBD1,CASSEQGRISGYTF,TGTGCCAGCAGTGAACAGGGGAGGATCTCTGGCTACACCTTC
TRBV9,14,TRBJ2-5,.,TRBD2,CASSVAWGGETQYF,TGTGCCAGCAGCGTCGCTTGGGGGGGAGAGACCCAGTACTTC
TRBV9,14,TRBJ1-6,once,TRBD1,CASSVGTGGSPLHF,TGTGCCAGCAGCGTGGGGACAGGGGGCTCACCCCTCCACTTT
TRBV9,22,TRBJ2-3,.,TRBD2,CASSVASRTRLSGRAVTDTQYF,TGTGCCAGCAGCGTAGCTTCCCGGACGCGCCTGAGCGGGAGGGCCGTCACAGATACGCAGTATTTT
TRBV5-1,18,TRBJ2-1,.,.,CASSSTSAEFPLDNEQFF,TGCGCCAGCAGCTCTACTAGTGCGGAGTTCCCATTAGACAATGAGCAGTTCTTC
TRBV7-9,15,TRBJ2-5,.,.,CASSLPRGIQETQYF,TGTGCCAGCAGCTTACCCCGGGGGATACAAGAGACCCAGTACTTC
TRBV5-6,15,TRBJ1-2,.,.,CASSLEEGRRYGYTF,TGTGCCAGCAGCTTGGAGGAGGGCAGAAGGTATGGCTACACCTTC
TRBV10-3,13,TRBJ2-5,.,.,CAISDGGAETQYF,TGTGCCATCAGTGATGGTGGGGCGGAGACCCAGTACTTC
TRBV19,16,TRBJ1-5,.,.,CASSMMSVQGNQPQHF,TGTGCCAGTAGTATGATGTCAGTTCAGGGGAATCAGCCCCAGCATTTT
TRBV10-1,15,TRBJ2-7,.,.,CASSDGQLLSYEQYF,TGCGCCAGCAGTGACGGACAGCTACTCTCCTACGAGCAGTACTTC
TRBV7-3,17,TRBJ2-2,.,.,CASSPTSGTLGTGELFF,TGTGCCAGCAGCCCCACTTCCGGGACTTTGGGGACCGGGGAGCTGTTTTTT
TRBV27,14,TRBJ2-4,.,.,CASSFGGERNIQYF,TGTGCCAGCAGTTTTGGAGGGGAGAGAAACATTCAGTACTTC
TRBV30,11,TRBJ2-7,.,TRBD1,CAWTGGDEQYF,TGTGCCTGGACAGGGGGCGACGAGCAGTACTTC
TRBV19,13,TRBJ2-2,once,.,CASRHTGSGELFF,TGTGCCAGTAGACATACAGGGTCCGGGGAGCTGTTTTTT
TRBV6-5,13,TRBJ2-7,once,.,CASSRGLLPEQYF,TGTGCCAGCAGTCGCGGCCTATTGCCCGAGCAGTACTTC
TRBV7-9,17,TRBJ2-3,.,.,CASSPRRGAGLIDTQYF,TGTGCCAGCAGCCCCCGCCGGGGAGCGGGTTTAATAGATACGCAGTATTTT
TRBV9,13,TRBJ1-4,few,.,CASSRQQDEKLFF,TGTGCCAGCAGCAGACAACAGGACGAGAAACTGTTTTTT
TRBV28,14,TRBJ2-7,.,.,CASSTGHSAYEQYF,TGTGCCAGCAGCACGGGACACTCAGCCTACGAGCAGTACTTC
TRBV2,13,TRBJ2-7,.,.,CASDGGVVNEQYF,TGTGCCTCCGACGGCGGGGTAGTGAACGAGCAGTACTTC
TRBV6-5,14,TRBJ1-2,.,TRBD1,CASSSGQGEGFYTF,TGTGCCAGCAGTTCGGGACAGGGAGAAGGATTCTACACCTTC
TRBV14,13,TRBJ1-1,.,.,CASSQGQNTEAFF,TGTGCCAGCAGCCAAGGGCAAAACACTGAAGCTTTCTTT
TRBV25-1,17,TRBJ1-3,.,TRBD1,CASSEPGQGRSGNTIYF,TGTGCCAGCAGTGAACCGGGACAGGGAAGATCTGGAAACACCATATATTTT
TRBV7-2,14,TRBJ2-5,.,.,CASSLDAGQETQYF,TGTGCCAGCAGCTTAGACGCGGGGCAAGAGACCCAGTACTTC
TRBV4-2,14,TRBJ1-1,.,.,CASSLEGWDTEAFF,TGTGCCAGCAGCCTCGAGGGATGGGACACTGAAGCTTTCTTT
TRBV7-2,15,TRBJ2-7,.,TRBD1,CASSLLGTGGYEQYF,TGTGCCAGCAGCTTACTTGGGACAGGGGGCTACGAGCAGTACTTC
TRBV6-6,14,TRBJ1-3,once,.,CASSYQIKGNTIYF,TGTGCCAGCAGTTACCAGATTAAAGGAAACACCATATATTTT
TRBV7-8,15,TRBJ1-6,few,TRBD1,CASSAQGQGNSPLHF,TGTGCCAGCAGCGCCCAGGGACAGGGGAATTCACCCCTCCACTTT
TRBV30,18,TRBJ2-5,.,TRBD2,CAWSARRTSGGFQETQYF,TGTGCCTGGAGTGCCCGCCGGACTAGCGGGGGGTTCCAAGAGACCCAGTACTTC
TRBV7-8,14,TRBJ2-7,.,.,CASSNSRGSHEQYF,TGTGCCAGCAGCAACAGTCGGGGGTCCCACGAGCAGTACTTC
TRBV2,14,TRBJ1-2,once,.,CASSESQGYVGYTF,TGTGCCAGCAGTGAAAGTCAGGGGTATGTTGGCTACACCTTC
TRBV5-1,15,TRBJ2-2,.,.,CASSRLGDSTGELFF,TGCGCCAGCAGCCGACTGGGTGATAGCACCGGGGAGCTGTTTTTT
TRBV25-1,16,TRBJ2-7,once,TRBD2,CASSEHGGGVLDEQYF,TGTGCCAGCAGTGAACATGGCGGGGGGGTTCTCGACGAGCAGTACTTC
TRBV5-6,14,TRBJ2-7,once,.,CASSRRTPGMEQYF,TGTGCCAGCAGCCGAAGGACTCCGGGGATGGAGCAGTACTTC
TRBV5-8,16,TRBJ2-3,.,.,CASSWGGVSSTDTQYF,TGTGCCAGCAGCTGGGGGGGCGTATCTAGCACAGATACGCAGTATTTT
TRBV6-5,15,TRBJ2-2,.,TRBD2,CASSYGGGAPGELFF,TGTGCCAGCAGTTACGGCGGGGGGGCCCCCGGGGAGCTGTTTTTT
TRBV6-1,15,TRBJ2-2,.,.,CASRPLDGNTGGLFF,TGTGCCAGCAGGCCCCTGGACGGAAACACCGGGGGGCTGTTTTTT
TRBV2,14,TRBJ2-2,.,.,CASSESGNTGELFF,TGTGCCAGCAGTGAATCGGGAAACACCGGGGAGCTGTTTTTT
TRBV30,17,TRBJ2-5,.,TRBD2,CAWSLGLAGEGQETQYF,TGTGCCTGGAGTTTGGGACTAGCGGGAGAGGGGCAAGAGACCCAGTACTTC
TRBV5-3,17,TRBJ1-5,.,.,CARSAMQGICDNQPQHF,TGTGCCAGAAGCGCGATGCAGGGGATCTGCGACAATCAGCCCCAGCATTTT
TRBV2,14,TRBJ1-5,.,.,CASSDGLGNQPQHF,TGTGCCAGCAGTGACGGTCTGGGCAATCAGCCCCAGCATTTT
TRBV5-1,14,TRBJ2-3,.,.,CASTAQGDTDTQYF,TGCGCCAGCACAGCTCAGGGTGACACAGATACGCAGTATTTT
TRBV7-2,16,TRBJ2-3,.,TRBD2,CASSQIRPSGGDTQYF,TGTGCCAGCAGCCAAATTCGTCCCAGCGGGGGAGATACGCAGTATTTT
TRBV7-2,13,TRBJ2-5,.,.,CASSLTTWETQYF,TGTGCCAGCAGCCTGACTACCTGGGAGACCCAGTACTTC
TRBV7-7,14,TRBJ2-5,once,TRBD2,CASSLADGAGGLYF,TGTGCTAGCAGCTTAGCGGACGGAGCGGGGGGGCTCTACTTC